This T cell receptor beta chain was observed in a study of neurological immune-mediated disorders. Stored at -80 C, 2 million PBMCs were the source of the unsorted libraries. The CDR3 is 14 amino acids. The germline CDR1 and CDR2 sequences are LGHNA and YSLEER. V was shortened by 0 bases and J by 7 bases, with 12 bases between the two germline ends. Synthesis of cDNA was performed by 5'RACE using 10-nucleotide random UMIs. MiXCR was run by TCRdb on the 5' RACE reads, yielding one entry per CDR3 protein. The table shows around 78,000 distinct CDR3 sequences, with roughly a sixth occurring only once. General study points: Subjects shared no identical expanded-clone CDR3 amino acid sequences, suggesting private TCR-beta repertoires in all groups. HTLV-1-associated myelopathy had the most TCR clonal expansion, while multiple sclerosis had the least, a level that fell below healthy controls.

This clonotype was counted at least ten times. Its antigen is as yet unknown. The material sequenced was PBMCs. This clonotype originated in a woman between 40 and 50 years old in good health. The genes are TRBV4-3 and TRBJ1-2, with D unclear. The CDR3 loop reads CASSQDRGNSGYTF. The CDR3 DNA sequence: TGCGCCAGCAGCCAAGATCGAGGGAATTCTGGCTACACCTTC.